The rows below give T cell receptor beta chains drawn from one sample of a study of early T cells in non-severe SARS-CoV-2 infection. TCRdb ran MiXCR on the 5' RACE reads and lists one entry per CDR3 protein. The data show about 57,000 distinct CDR3 sequences, with roughly 9.7% seen just once and over 8.5% held by the top ten. The sample taken for sequencing was whole blood. These receptors all stem from an adult who was a healthcare worker with PCR-confirmed SARS-CoV-2 infection or an uninfected control (not recorded which). Each CDR3 is given with its conserved first and last residue. D genes are given only for firm matches. Clone size appears in some rows only: once, few, many, or a class for an expanded clone.

J: TRBJ2-1; V: TRBV6-6; D: -; size: many; CDR3: CASTPEITSYNEQFF; DNA: TGTGCCAGCACCCCGGAAATAACCTCCTACAATGAGCAGTTCTTC
J: TRBJ1-2; V: TRBV5-1; D: -; size: many; CDR3: CASSLGDRAYGYTF; DNA: TGCGCCAGCAGCTTGGGGGACCGAGCCTATGGCTACACCTTC
J: TRBJ2-7; V: TRBV12-3/TRBV12-4; D: TRBD1; size: few; CDR3: CASSRQGRTYEQYF; DNA: TGTGCCAGCAGTCGACAGGGGCGAACCTACGAGCAGTACTTC
J: TRBJ1-5; V: TRBV12-3/TRBV12-4; D: -; size: many; CDR3: CASRPDMSNQPQHF; DNA: TGTGCCAGCAGGCCCGACATGAGCAATCAGCCCCAGCATTTT
J: TRBJ2-3; V: TRBV7-8; D: TRBD2; size: few; CDR3: CASSTYYIGAGGPERRTDTQYF; DNA: TGTGCCAGCAGCACATATTATATTGGAGCGGGAGGGCCGGAACGAAGAACAGATACGCAGTATTTT
J: TRBJ2-7; V: TRBV9; D: -; size: few; CDR3: CASSVGTGSSYEQYF; DNA: TGTGCCAGCAGCGTGGGTACAGGCAGCTCCTACGAGCAGTACTTC
J: TRBJ1-1; V: TRBV27; D: -; size: many; CDR3: CASSRRQENTEAFF; DNA: TGTGCCAGCAGCCGTAGACAGGAAAACACTGAAGCTTTCTTT
J: TRBJ1-1; V: TRBV20-1; D: -; size: few; CDR3: CSARENLPGAEAFF; DNA: TGCAGTGCTAGAGAGAACCTGCCAGGCGCTGAAGCTTTCTTT
J: TRBJ2-6; V: TRBV5-1; D: -; size: -; CDR3: CASRSTGMASGANVLTF; DNA: TGCGCCAGCAGATCGACTGGGATGGCCTCTGGGGCCAACGTCCTGACTTTC
J: TRBJ2-7; V: TRBV7-2; D: TRBD2; size: few; CDR3: CASSPTSGGSYEQYF; DNA: TGTGCCAGCAGCCCCACTAGCGGGGGCTCCTACGAGCAGTACTTC
J: TRBJ1-1; V: TRBV7-9; D: -; size: many; CDR3: CASSLEGISEAFF; DNA: TGTGCCAGCAGCTTGGAAGGGATCTCTGAAGCTTTCTTT
J: TRBJ2-7; V: TRBV29-1; D: -; size: many; CDR3: CSVATGSYEQYF; DNA: TGCAGCGTTGCTACGGGATCCTACGAGCAGTACTTC
J: TRBJ1-1; V: TRBV29-1; D: -; size: few; CDR3: CSVVSNYMNTEAFF; DNA: TGCAGCGTTGTGAGTAACTACATGAACACTGAAGCTTTCTTT
J: TRBJ2-2; V: TRBV20-1; D: TRBD1; size: few; CDR3: CSAATDRVVPGELFF; DNA: TGCAGTGCTGCCACCGACAGGGTGGTTCCCGGGGAGCTGTTTTTT
J: TRBJ1-4; V: TRBV9; D: TRBD1; size: many; CDR3: CASSPHGDRDLFF; DNA: TGTGCCAGCAGCCCCCATGGGGACAGGGACCTGTTTTTT
J: TRBJ1-5; V: TRBV12-3/TRBV12-4; D: TRBD1; size: few; CDR3: CASKPGTGEGNQPQHF; DNA: TGTGCCAGCAAACCGGGAACAGGGGAGGGCAATCAGCCCCAGCATTTT
J: TRBJ2-1; V: TRBV7-3; D: TRBD2; size: many; CDR3: CASSLSGRANNEQFF; DNA: TGTGCCAGCAGCCTTAGCGGGAGGGCCAATAATGAGCAGTTCTTC
J: TRBJ2-5; V: TRBV20-1; D: TRBD2; size: few; CDR3: CSARQLTGGETQYF; DNA: TGCAGTGCTAGACAGTTGACCGGGGGGGAGACCCAGTACTTC
J: TRBJ1-3; V: TRBV29-1; D: -; size: many; CDR3: CSVALSGNTIYF; DNA: TGCAGCGTTGCACTTTCTGGAAACACCATATATTTT
J: TRBJ1-1; V: TRBV18; D: -; size: many; CDR3: CASSRSMNTEAFF; DNA: TGTGCCAGCTCGAGGAGCATGAACACTGAAGCTTTCTTT
J: TRBJ1-5; V: TRBV6-2/TRBV6-3; D: TRBD1; size: many; CDR3: CASSRRNDRGKGNQPQHF; DNA: TGTGCCAGCAGCCGAAGAAACGACAGGGGTAAGGGCAATCAGCCCCAGCATTTT
J: TRBJ2-7; V: TRBV7-2; D: -; size: many; CDR3: CASSVSQGGGYEQYF; DNA: TGTGCCAGCAGCGTCTCACAGGGAGGGGGGTACGAGCAGTACTTC
J: TRBJ1-1; V: TRBV5-1; D: -; size: -; CDR3: CASSLTPDGQISEAFF; DNA: TGCGCCAGCAGCTTGACTCCGGACGGACAAATCTCTGAAGCTTTCTTT